These 13 T cell receptor beta chains share one sample of origin, sequenced in a study of brain metastases from non-small cell lung cancer. The protocol was immunoSEQ multiplex PCR, while the TCRdb copy is restricted to in-frame clones and leaves out a portion. The top ten clones hold 5% to 7% of a sample with 4,000 to 5,000 clones, about nine tenths of them seen once. Sequenced: primary lung tumor tissue. Every receptor here comes from a donor at least 40 years old with non-small cell lung cancer.

This chain connects TRBV10-3 to TRBJ1-5; the match to TRBD1 covers 9 bases. The germline V gene encodes CDR1 ENHRY and CDR2 SYGVKD. CDR3 size: 15 residues. V trimming: 11 bases; J trimming: 6 bases; junction bases outside the gene matches: 14. The CDR3 loop reads CASNPGQGPSQPQHF. The DNA for the CDR3 is TGTGCCTCAAACCCGGGACAGGGCCCATCTCAGCCCCAGCATTTT.

The chain uses TRBV13 and TRBJ2-1; the match to TRBD1 covers 8 bases. Losses at the gene ends were 3 bases for V and 7 bases for J; bases not matched to a gene: 2. The CDR3 is 13 amino acids. Germline values: CDR1 PRHDT, CDR2 FYEKMQ (reference sequence). CDR3 loop: CASSFTGGNEQFF. As DNA, the CDR3 is TGTGCCAGCAGCTTCACAGGGGGGAATGAGCAGTTCTTC.

As regards this clone: At one of its ends the junction is not consistent with the germline gene, which may arise from a read error. The chain combines TRBV19 with TRBJ2-5; 10 bases align to TRBD2. Germline V gene lookup returns CDR1 LNHDA and CDR2 SQIVND (reference sequence). CDR3 length: 14 amino acids. Here the CDR3 DNA reads TGTACCAGTACCCCTAGCGGGAGTATAGAGACCCAGTACTTC. It encodes CTSTPSGSIETQYF.

The chain joins TRBV9 to TRBJ2-7, with D possibly called TRBD1 or TRBD2 (5 bases each). The CDR3 covers 13 residues. Germline CDR1 is SGDLS and CDR2 is YYNGEE. Trimming took off 0 bases at V and 4 bases at J, with 8 bases between the two ends. The CDR3 protein is CASSVGDQYEQYF. The CDR3 DNA follows: TGTGCCAGCAGCGTAGGGGACCAGTACGAGCAGTACTTC.

V usage is TRBV6-2 or TRBV6-3 and J usage is TRBJ2-7; TRBD2 aligns across 13 bases. The junction had 9 bases not matched to a gene; V was cut back by 6 bases and J by 4 bases. CDR1 MNHEY and CDR2 SVGEGT come from the germline V gene. This CDR3 is built from 16 residues. CDR3 residues: CASSLIPLAGGYEQYF. For the CDR3, the DNA is TGTGCCAGCAGCCTAATTCCACTAGCGGGGGGGTACGAGCAGTACTTC.

V usage is TRBV3-1 (or the pseudogene TRBV3-2) and J usage is TRBJ2-7; D gene unclear. With 4 bases removed from V and 2 bases from J, the gap between germline ends came to 6 bases. The germline CDR1 and CDR2 sequences are LGHDT and YNNKEL (reference sequence). This CDR3 comprises 12 residues. The CDR3 sequence is CASSREAYEQYF. Here the CDR3 DNA reads TGTGCCAGCAGCCGGGAAGCCTACGAGCAGTACTTC.

This clone was detected only once. The rearrangement uses TRBV28 and TRBJ2-5; no clear D gene. This CDR3 has 13 residues. V shed 4 bases and J shed 4 bases, with 10 bases lying between them. In germline, CDR1 is MDHEN, CDR2 SYDVKM. In nucleotides, the CDR3 is TGTGCCAGCAGTTCCCACAGCGTAGAGACCCAGTACTTC. Translation gives CASSSHSVETQYF.

This clone has more than one count but fewer than ten. This sequence joins TRBV27 and TRBJ1-2, with a possible D match to TRBD1 (5 bases). This CDR3 has 15 amino acids. Germline loops: CDR1 MNHEY, CDR2 SMNVEV (reference sequence). The V end was cut by 2 bases, the J end by 2 bases, with 12 bases between. The CDR3 sequence is CASSLSGTGNYGYTF. The CDR3 DNA follows: TGTGCCAGCAGTTTAAGTGGGACTGGGAACTATGGCTACACCTTC.

This clone occurred once. With a much larger clone just one base away, this may be a read error. The chain employs TRBV7-9 and TRBJ2-1, with 7 bases fitting TRBD2. Germline trimming cut 10 bases from V and 14 bases from J; bases unmatched to any gene: 17. This CDR3 spans 13 amino acids. Germline V gene lookup returns CDR1 SEHNR and CDR2 FQNEAQ (reference sequence). The CDR3 nucleotides read TGTGCCAACAGTCCTCCGACTAGCCCCAGGGAGTTCTTC. As protein: CANSPPTSPREFF. The full variable domain, in which reference TRBV7-9 and TRBJ2-1 provide the parts outside the CDR3, is DTGVSQNPRHKITKRGQNVTFRCDPISEHNRLYWYRQTLGQGPEFLTYFQNEAQLEKSRLLSDRFSAERPKGSFSTLEIQRTEQGDSAMYLCANSPPTSPREFFGPGTRLTVL.

The V gene is TRBV28, the J gene TRBJ1-2; D is unclear. Looked up from germline, CDR1 is MDHEN and CDR2 is SYDVKM. The CDR3 runs to 14 residues. V was shortened by 7 bases and J by 4 bases, with 16 bases between the two germline ends. The CDR3 here is CASTRPLRIYGYTF. The CDR3 DNA reads as TGTGCCAGCACCCGACCTCTCCGAATCTATGGCTACACCTTC.

This chain connects TRBV7-6 to TRBJ2-7, with 8 bases identical to TRBD2. In germline, CDR1 is SGHVS, CDR2 FNYEAQ. The CDR3 is made up of 18 amino acids. With 0 bases clipped from V and 2 bases from J, the junction kept 12 bases outside the gene matches. The CDR3 region is CASSLAHLAGRTTYEQYF. CDR3 coding DNA: TGTGCCAGCAGCTTAGCGCACCTAGCGGGCCGGACAACCTACGAGCAGTACTTC.

The gene calls are TRBV7-2 and TRBJ2-3; D ambiguous. Germline-derived CDR1 and CDR2 are SGHTA and FQGNSA. Trimming took off 0 bases at V and 3 bases at J, with 10 bases between the two ends. The CDR3 runs 15 residues. The CDR3 sequence is CASSLAKTRTDTQYF. In nucleotides, the CDR3 is TGTGCCAGCAGCTTAGCTAAGACAAGGACAGATACGCAGTATTTT.

This chain uses TRBV11-1 with TRBJ2-1; the D gene is possibly TRBD1 (5 bases). The germline V gene has CDR1 SGHAT and CDR2 FQDESV (reference sequence). Between the trimmed V and J ends, which lost 6 bases and 6 bases, there was a span of 9 bases. This CDR3 is 12 amino acids long. The CDR3 DNA reads as TGTGCCAGCAGACAGGTGACCAATGAGCAGTTCTTC. Its translation is CASRQVTNEQFF.